Each of the 24 T cell receptor beta chains below was sequenced from the same sample in a study of CD8+ T cells in alopecia areata. It was cDNA, reverse transcribed from extracted RNA, that served as the sequencing template. Data came from immunoSEQ multiplex PCR; TCRdb stores just in-frame clones and leaves some out. The sample yields 150,000 to 200,000 clones, roughly two thirds seen once. Treatment noted: oral pan-JAK inhibitor, 5-10 mg twice daily. Sequencing was performed on CD4+ T cells sorted from blood, taken at week 4, from a patient treated with tofacitinib. These receptors all come from a human donor with alopecia areata.

The V gene is TRBV7-3, the J gene TRBJ1-6; D not certain. The CDR3 consists of 15 residues. Germline CDR1 reads SGHTA; CDR2 reads FQGTGA. V shed 5 bases and J shed 7 bases, with 15 bases lying between them. The CDR3 DNA is TGTGCCAGCAGCCTTACGGGAAGGGAAAATTCACCCCTCCACTTT. Residues: CASSLTGRENSPLHF.

V and J are TRBV6-5 and TRBJ2-1, with a possible D match to TRBD2 (5 bases). V lost 0 bases and J 8 bases, leaving 11 bases between the germline ends. Per the germline V gene, CDR1 is MNHEY and CDR2 is SVGAGI. The CDR3 runs 14 residues. CDR3 in amino acids: CASSYSLGVDEQFF. CDR3 sequence (DNA): TGTGCCAGCAGTTACTCGTTGGGAGTTGATGAGCAGTTCTTC.

V and J are TRBV30 and TRBJ1-5, with a tentative D call TRBD1 (5 bases). Trimming removed 3 bases at V and 0 bases at J, with 12 bases between. This CDR3 is built from 15 residues. Germline CDR1 is GTSNPN and CDR2 is SVGIG (reference sequence). The DNA of the CDR3 is TGTGCCTGGAGCTTGGGGCAAATTAGCAATCAGCCCCAGCATTTT. Protein sequence: CAWSLGQISNQPQHF.

CDR3 sequence (DNA): TGCGCCAGCAGCTTGGGGGGGCCCCAAGAGACCCAGTACTTC. Its translation is CASSLGGPQETQYF. The V call is TRBV5-1, the J call TRBJ2-5; perhaps TRBD1 as D (6 bases). V lost 0 bases to trimming and J lost 1 base, with 7 bases between them. Germline assignment: CDR1 SGHRS and CDR2 YFSETQ. This CDR3 has 14 residues.

This clone was counted only a few times. The V gene is TRBV10-3, the J gene TRBJ2-7; 8 bases fit TRBD1. Germline CDR1 reads ENHRY; CDR2 reads SYGVKD. The CDR3 runs to 15 residues. V lost 2 bases and J lost 6; bases outside the gene matches: 9. DNA of the CDR3: TGTGCCATCAGTGAGCGGTTACAGGGGGGCTCCGAGCAGTACTTC. Translating gives CAISERLQGGSEQYF.

CDR3 residues: CSVEGQTGFRDTQYF. The CDR3 nucleotides are TGCAGCGTTGAAGGCCAAACAGGGTTTAGAGATACGCAGTATTTT. The V gene is TRBV29-1, the J gene TRBJ2-3; perhaps TRBD1 as D (6 bases). Germline V gene lookup returns CDR1 SQVTM and CDR2 ANQGSEA. The CDR3 contains 15 residues. Between the trimmed V and J ends, which lost 1 base and 5 bases, there was a span of 16 bases.

This clone was counted a few times. The chain has TRBV6-1 and TRBJ1-5, with TRBD1 matching 8 bases. Germline CDR1 MNHNS, CDR2 SASEGT. The V and J ends lost 10 bases and 6 bases, in that order; junction bases with no gene match: 8. This CDR3 contains 13 residues. The DNA of the CDR3 is TGTGCCAACTCCAGGGGGCCCGGTCAGCCCCAGCATTTT. It specifies CANSRGPGQPQHF.

The V call is TRBV30, the J call TRBJ1-4; tentative D call: TRBD1 (6 bases). V gave up 5 bases and J gave up 7 bases, with 14 bases separating them. CDR1 and CDR2 (germline): GTSNPN, SVGIG (reference sequence). The CDR3 has 13 amino acids. The DNA of the CDR3 is TGTGCCTGGCTACCCAGGGGAAGTGAAAAACTGTTTTTT. It translates to CAWLPRGSEKLFF.

The chain couples TRBV29-1 to TRBJ2-7; 7 bases are shared with TRBD1. The CDR3 runs 12 residues. V lost 1 base to trimming and J lost 3 bases; unmatched junction nucleotides: 0. Germline V gene data show CDR1 as SQVTM and CDR2 as ANQGSEA. The CDR3 region is CSVEGQGYEQYF. CDR3 DNA: TGCAGCGTTGAAGGACAGGGCTACGAGCAGTACTTC.

Note on this clone: Additional DNA sequences in this sample encode the identical CDR3. The chain links TRBV29-1 to TRBJ1-1; no firm D call. Trimming left V 7 bases short and J 1 base short, with 10 bases between. The germline V gene has CDR1 SQVTM and CDR2 ANQGSEA. The CDR3 runs to 12 residues. CDR3 residues: CSGGRGNTEAFF. For the CDR3, the DNA is TGCAGCGGCGGACGGGGGAACACTGAAGCTTTCTTT.

The chain links TRBV6-6 to TRBJ2-7; the match to TRBD1 covers 7 bases. Germline loops: CDR1 MNHNY, CDR2 SVGAGI (reference sequence). This CDR3 has 12 amino acids. Trimming at V came to 10 bases and at J to 6 bases, leaving 9 bases not matched to a gene. The CDR3 sequence is CATKTGLGEQYF. The CDR3 DNA follows: TGTGCCACCAAGACAGGGTTGGGCGAGCAGTACTTC.

This chain links TRBV20-1 with TRBJ1-1, with D unresolved. Germline V gene sequence: CDR1 DFQATT, CDR2 SNEGSKA (reference sequence). The CDR3 loop spans 10 amino acids. Trimming left V 5 bases short and J 1 base short, with 2 bases between. The CDR3 DNA reads TGCAGTGCTGGGAACACTGAAGCTTTCTTT. Residues: CSAGNTEAFF.

CDR3: CASSFLGGVYNEQFF. The CDR3 coding sequence is TGTGCCAGCAGTTTCCTAGGAGGGGTCTACAATGAGCAGTTCTTC. V and J are TRBV7-2 and TRBJ2-1, with a tentative D call TRBD2 (6 bases). V lost 6 bases, J lost 3 bases, and 15 bases lay in between. The CDR3 is 15 residues long. Germline CDR1 reads SGHTA; CDR2 reads FQGNSA.

The gene calls are TRBV7-8 and TRBJ1-6, with D unresolved. The germline gives CDR1 SGHVS, CDR2 FQNEAQ. Trimming pared 1 base from V and 10 bases from J, leaving 11 bases between. This CDR3 comprises 14 residues. The DNA of the CDR3 is TGTGCCAGCAGCTTAGGAGGGCCCGGCTCACCCCTCCACTTT. Translation gives CASSLGGPGSPLHF.

This clone was seen a few times. The rearrangement links TRBV19 to TRBJ2-3, with D uncertain. The CDR3 consists of 13 residues. Germline values: CDR1 LNHDA, CDR2 SQIVND (reference sequence). V lost 1 base and J 2 bases, leaving 4 bases between the germline ends. The DNA for the CDR3 is TGTGCCAGTAGTATAGGCCCCACAGATACGCAGTATTTT. This encodes CASSIGPTDTQYF.

This clone occurred a few times. The rearrangement uses TRBV4-2 and TRBJ2-7; 7 bases match TRBD1. Germline V gene data show CDR1 as LGHNA and CDR2 as YNFKEQ. Germline trimming cut 1 base from V and 3 bases from J; bases unmatched to any gene: 6. This CDR3 has 15 residues. The CDR3 nucleotides read TGTGCCAGCAGCCAAGTTTGGGACAGTGTCTACGAGCAGTACTTC. Protein product: CASSQVWDSVYEQYF.

This chain connects TRBV13 to TRBJ2-5, with TRBD1 matching over 9 bases. V trimming: 3 bases; J trimming: 3 bases; junction bases outside the gene matches: 5. This CDR3 is built from 15 residues. CDR1 PRHDT and CDR2 FYEKMQ come from the germline V gene (reference sequence). The CDR3 DNA reads as TGTGCCAGCAGCTTGGGACAGGGAACAAAAGAGACCCAGTACTTC. Encoded protein: CASSLGQGTKETQYF.

A few counts support this clone. The chain couples TRBV29-1 to TRBJ2-1; D gene unclear. V lost 7 bases and J lost 4, with 11 bases in between. The CDR3 consists of 12 residues. Germline loops: CDR1 SQVTM, CDR2 ANQGSEA. DNA for the CDR3: TGCAGCGCGGCCGCTTTATACAATGAGCAGTTCTTC. Amino acid sequence: CSAAALYNEQFF.

The V call is TRBV5-1, the J call TRBJ1-1; D is unresolved. Germline V CDR1 and CDR2: SGHRS, YFSETQ. V was shortened by 1 base and J by 7 bases, with 8 bases between the two germline ends. This CDR3 spans 12 amino acids. The CDR3 DNA reads TGCGCCAGCAGCTTGACTTTGGGTGAAGCTTTCTTT. Protein: CASSLTLGEAFF. Drawing the rest from reference TRBV5-1 and TRBJ1-1, the complete variable domain is KAGVTQTPRYLIKTRGQQVTLSCSPISGHRSVSWYQQTPGQGLQFLFEYFSETQRNKGNFPGRFSGRQFSNSRSEMNVSTLELGDSALYLCASSLTLGEAFFGQGTRLTVV.

The chain recombines TRBV9 with TRBJ1-4, with unresolved D. The CDR3 is made up of 10 amino acids. Germline CDR1 is SGDLS and CDR2 is YYNGEE. V was pared by 0 bases and J by 11 bases, with 2 bases between. In nucleotides, the CDR3 is TGTGCCAGCAGCGTAGGCAAACTGTTTTTT. It specifies CASSVGKLFF.

The chain uses TRBV30 and TRBJ1-5; D is unresolved. From germline, CDR1 is GTSNPN and CDR2 SVGIG (reference sequence). V was pared by 1 base and J by 6 bases, with 19 bases between. This CDR3 has 16 amino acids. CDR3 sequence: CAWSGRGGSSFQPQHF. The CDR3, as DNA: TGTGCCTGGAGTGGCCGTGGAGGGTCAAGTTTTCAGCCCCAGCATTTT.

The chain employs TRBV19 and TRBJ1-1; no firm D call. The CDR3 covers 13 residues. CDR1 is LNHDA, CDR2 SQIVND, per germline (reference sequence). V was shortened by 6 bases and J by 0 bases, with 8 bases between the two germline ends. The CDR3 region is CASRRKMNTEAFF. The CDR3, as DNA: TGTGCCAGTAGAAGAAAGATGAACACTGAAGCTTTCTTT.

V usage is TRBV6-1 and J usage is TRBJ2-7; a possible D gene is TRBD1 (5 bases). V was trimmed by 0 bases and J by 7 bases, leaving 10 bases between them. This CDR3 spans 13 amino acids. The V gene's germline CDR1 is MNHNS and CDR2 SASEGT. The CDR3 nucleotides are TGTGCCAGCAGTGAAGCGGCCCAGGGAGAGCAGTACTTC. It translates to CASSEAAQGEQYF.

The V and J genes are TRBV23-1 and TRBJ2-5; D is unresolved. TRBV23-1 is an ORF, and what it does is uncertain. Trimming removed 10 bases at V and 11 bases at J, with 11 bases between. The CDR3 has 9 amino acids. The CDR3 DNA sequence: TGCGCCACGACGATGGAGCAGTACTTC. It codes for CATTMEQYF.